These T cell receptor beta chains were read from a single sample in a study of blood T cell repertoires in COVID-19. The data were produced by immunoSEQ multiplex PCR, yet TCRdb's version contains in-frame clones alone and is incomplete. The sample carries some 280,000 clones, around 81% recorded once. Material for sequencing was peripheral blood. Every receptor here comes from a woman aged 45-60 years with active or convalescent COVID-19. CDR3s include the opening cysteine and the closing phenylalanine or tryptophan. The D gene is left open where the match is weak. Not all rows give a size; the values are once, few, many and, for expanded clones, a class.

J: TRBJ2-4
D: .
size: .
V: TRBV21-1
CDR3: CASSARQEAKNIQYF
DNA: TGTGCCAGCAGCGCGCGACAGGAAGCCAAAAACATTCAGTACTTC

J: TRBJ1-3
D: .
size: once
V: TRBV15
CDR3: CATSSSLTGRRNTIYF
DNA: TGTGCCACCAGCAGCTCCCTAACAGGGAGACGTAACACCATATATTTT

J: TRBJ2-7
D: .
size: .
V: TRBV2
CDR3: CASNTGRSYEQYF
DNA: TGTGCCAGCAACACAGGACGCTCCTACGAGCAGTACTTC

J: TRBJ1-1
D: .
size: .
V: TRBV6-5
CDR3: CASSYDWLNTEAFF
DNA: TGTGCCAGCAGTTATGATTGGCTGAACACTGAAGCTTTCTTT

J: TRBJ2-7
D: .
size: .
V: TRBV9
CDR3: CASSSPLGGTYEQYF
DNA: TGTGCCAGCAGCAGTCCCCTGGGGGGAACCTACGAGCAGTACTTC

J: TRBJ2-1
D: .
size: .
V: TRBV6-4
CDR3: CASSEELGGYNEQFF
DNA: TGTGCCAGCAGTGAAGAACTAGGAGGCTACAATGAGCAGTTCTTC

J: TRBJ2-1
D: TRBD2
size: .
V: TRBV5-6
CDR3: CASSRGTSGRAHNEQFF
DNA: TGTGCCAGCAGCCGAGGGACTAGCGGGAGGGCCCACAATGAGCAGTTCTTC

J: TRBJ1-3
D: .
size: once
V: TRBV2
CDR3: CASKVRGSGNTIYF
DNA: TGTGCCAGCAAAGTCAGAGGCTCTGGAAACACCATATATTTT

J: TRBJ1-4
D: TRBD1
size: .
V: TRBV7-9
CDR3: CASSFGQGEKLFF
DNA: TGTGCCAGCAGCTTCGGACAGGGTGAAAAACTGTTTTTT

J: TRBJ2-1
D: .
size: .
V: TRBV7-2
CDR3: CASSPYNEQFF
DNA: TGTGCCAGCAGCCCATACAATGAGCAGTTCTTC

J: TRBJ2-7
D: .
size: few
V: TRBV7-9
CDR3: CASSFWGPEQYF
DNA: TGTGCCAGCAGCTTTTGGGGCCCCGAGCAGTACTTC

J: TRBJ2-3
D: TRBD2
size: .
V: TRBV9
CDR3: CASSEGLAVTQYF
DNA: TGTGCCAGCAGCGAAGGGCTAGCGGTTACGCAGTATTTT

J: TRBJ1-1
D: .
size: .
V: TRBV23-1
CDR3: CASSQSAQLNTEAFF
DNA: TGCGCCAGCAGTCAATCTGCACAGCTGAACACTGAAGCTTTCTTT

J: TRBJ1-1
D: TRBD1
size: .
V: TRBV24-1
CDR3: CATSQGAENTEAFF
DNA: TGTGCCACCAGTCAGGGGGCTGAGAACACTGAAGCTTTCTTT

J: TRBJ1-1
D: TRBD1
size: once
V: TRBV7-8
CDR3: CASSRQGEAFF
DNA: TGTGCCAGCAGCCGACAGGGTGAAGCTTTCTTT

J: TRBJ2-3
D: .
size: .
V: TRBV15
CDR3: CATSRRLTASTDTQYF
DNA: TGTGCCACCAGCAGACGTCTAACCGCTAGCACAGATACGCAGTATTTT

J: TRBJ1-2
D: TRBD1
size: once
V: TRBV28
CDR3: CASWDRGYGYTF
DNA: TGTGCCAGTTGGGACAGGGGATACGGCTACACCTTC

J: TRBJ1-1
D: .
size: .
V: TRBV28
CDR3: CASTPTAGYTEAFF
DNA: TGTGCCAGCACCCCGACCGCAGGGTACACTGAAGCTTTCTTT

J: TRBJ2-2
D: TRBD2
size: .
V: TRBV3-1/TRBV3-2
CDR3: CASSRTSGSIGELFF
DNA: TGTGCCAGCAGCCGGACTAGCGGGAGCATCGGGGAGCTGTTTTTT

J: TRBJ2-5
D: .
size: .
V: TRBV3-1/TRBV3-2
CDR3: CASSQRVYQETQYF
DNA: TGTGCCAGCAGCCAGCGAGTGTACCAAGAGACCCAGTACTTC

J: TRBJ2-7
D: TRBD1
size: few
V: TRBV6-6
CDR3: CASSYDRDRVYEQYF
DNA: TGTGCCAGCAGTTACGACCGGGACAGGGTCTACGAGCAGTACTTC

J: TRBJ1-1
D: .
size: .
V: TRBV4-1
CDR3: CASTPSLGGKNTEAFF
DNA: TGCGCCAGCACTCCTTCATTGGGGGGGAAAAACACTGAAGCTTTCTTT

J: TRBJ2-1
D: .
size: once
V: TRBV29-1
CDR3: CSVDAFVSGARGGEQFF
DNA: TGCAGCGTGGACGCTTTTGTCTCAGGGGCCCGCGGGGGTGAGCAGTTCTTC

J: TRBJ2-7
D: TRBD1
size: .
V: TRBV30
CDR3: CAWSVGQGQKNEQYF
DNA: TGTGCCTGGAGTGTGGGACAGGGGCAGAAGAACGAGCAGTACTTC

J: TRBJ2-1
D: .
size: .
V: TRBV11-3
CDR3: CASSSSPLNEQFF
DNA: TGTGCCAGCAGCTCCTCCCCCCTCAATGAGCAGTTCTTC

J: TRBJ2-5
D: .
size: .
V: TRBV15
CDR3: CATSRDTGYQETQYF
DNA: TGTGCCACCAGCAGAGACACAGGCTACCAAGAGACCCAGTACTTC

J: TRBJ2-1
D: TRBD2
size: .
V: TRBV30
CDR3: CAWASGGEQFF
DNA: TGTGCCTGGGCTAGCGGGGGTGAGCAGTTCTTC

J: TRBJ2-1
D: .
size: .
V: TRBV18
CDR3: CASSPSGDSYNEQFF
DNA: TGTGCCAGCTCACCGAGCGGAGATTCCTACAATGAGCAGTTCTTC

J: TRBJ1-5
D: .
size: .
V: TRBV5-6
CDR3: CASSLGGAGNQPQHF
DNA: TGTGCCAGCAGCTTAGGAGGGGCGGGAAATCAGCCCCAGCATTTT

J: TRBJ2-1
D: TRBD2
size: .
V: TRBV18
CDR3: CASSPGTSFYNEQFF
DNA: TGTGCCAGCTCACCCGGGACTAGCTTTTACAATGAGCAGTTCTTC

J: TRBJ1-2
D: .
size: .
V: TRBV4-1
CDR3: CASSQPRNRDGYTF
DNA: TGCGCCAGCAGCCAACCCCGTAACAGGGATGGCTACACCTTC

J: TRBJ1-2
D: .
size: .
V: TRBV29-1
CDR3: CSVDRPGTGGGYTF
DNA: TGCAGCGTTGATAGACCCGGGACGGGAGGCGGCTACACCTTC

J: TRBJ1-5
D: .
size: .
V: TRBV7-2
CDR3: CASSLAVGGYQPQHF
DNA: TGTGCCAGCAGCCTGGCTGTTGGCGGTTATCAGCCCCAGCATTTT

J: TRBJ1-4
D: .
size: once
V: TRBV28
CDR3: CASSFGGARFREKLFF
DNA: TGTGCCAGCAGTTTTGGGGGCGCCCGTTTCCGGGAAAAACTGTTTTTT

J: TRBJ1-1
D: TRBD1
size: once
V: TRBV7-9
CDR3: CASSPGTGGPTEAFF
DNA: TGTGCCAGCAGCCCCGGGACAGGCGGACCCACTGAAGCTTTCTTT

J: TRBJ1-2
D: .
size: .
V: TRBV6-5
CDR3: CASSLGSNYGYTF
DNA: TGTGCCAGCAGCCTGGGCAGCAACTATGGCTACACCTTC

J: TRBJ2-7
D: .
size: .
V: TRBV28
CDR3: CASTAMYGGSTLQYF
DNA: TGTGCCAGCACCGCTATGTACGGGGGTAGTACGTTGCAGTACTTC